The clone carrying this T cell receptor (beta chain) was recorded only once. The CDR3 is 13 residues long. V dropped 4 bases and J dropped 6 bases, with 10 bases sitting between them. Looked up from germline, CDR1 is SGHTA and CDR2 is FQGNSA. The sample originates from a study of technical replicates of blood from several donors. Only in-frame clones appear in the TCRdb table, and some are missing; sequencing was by immunoSEQ multiplex PCR. The sample has 79,000 or so clones, 96% seen once; the top ten hold under 0.35%. The source is a human donor in good health. The gene calls are TRBV7-2 and TRBJ2-4; no reliable D call. Sequencing was performed on T cells isolated from PBMCs. The CDR3 bases are TGTGCCAGCAGCTCCCAGGTGGGAAACATTCAGTACTTC. This translates into CASSSQVGNIQYF.